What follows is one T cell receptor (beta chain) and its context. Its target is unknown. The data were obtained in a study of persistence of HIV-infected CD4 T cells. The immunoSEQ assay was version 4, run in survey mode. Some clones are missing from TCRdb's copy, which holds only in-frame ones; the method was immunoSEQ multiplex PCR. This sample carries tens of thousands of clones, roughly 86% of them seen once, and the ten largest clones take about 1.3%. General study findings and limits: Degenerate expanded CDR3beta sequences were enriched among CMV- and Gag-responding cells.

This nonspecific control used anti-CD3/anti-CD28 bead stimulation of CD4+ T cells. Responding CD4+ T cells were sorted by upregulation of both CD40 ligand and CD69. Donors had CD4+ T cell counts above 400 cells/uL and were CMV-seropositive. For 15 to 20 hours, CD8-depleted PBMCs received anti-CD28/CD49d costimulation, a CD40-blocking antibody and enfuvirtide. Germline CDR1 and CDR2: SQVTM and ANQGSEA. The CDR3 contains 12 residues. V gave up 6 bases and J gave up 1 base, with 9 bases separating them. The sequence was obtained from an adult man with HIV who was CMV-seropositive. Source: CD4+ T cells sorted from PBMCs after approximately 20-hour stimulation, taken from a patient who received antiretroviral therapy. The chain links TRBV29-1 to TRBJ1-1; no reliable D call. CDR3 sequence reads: CSVSLENTEAFF. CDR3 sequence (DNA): TGCAGCGTGTCGTTGGAGAACACTGAAGCTTTCTTT.